This T cell receptor (beta chain) derives from a study of blood T cell repertoires in COVID-19. Germline-derived CDR1 and CDR2 are MGHRA and YSYEKL. Trimming took off 1 base at V and 0 bases at J, with 7 bases between the two ends. The CDR3 has 15 residues. This clone occurred once. Original methodology: Nucleated cell counts were estimated from reference gene primer amplification. The table came from immunoSEQ multiplex PCR; TCRdb's copy has only in-frame clones and leaves some out. Clone size and V and J calls were adopted from that table, with D and trimming inferred from the DNA. The data contain 95,000 to 120,000 clones, approximately 84% of them singletons.

The sequence was collected from a man in his forties with acute or convalescent COVID-19. The chain has TRBV4-1 and TRBJ1-5; D is ambiguous. Sequences were obtained from peripheral blood. CDR3 in DNA: TGCGCCAGCAGCCAAGGGCAGAATAGCAATCAGCCCCAGCATTTT. This sequence encodes CASSQGQNSNQPQHF.